One TCR beta chain is described in this entry. These data come from a study of response to subunit inactivated influenza vaccine. Each CDR3 protein is one row after TCRdb ran MiXCR on the RT-PCR reads. The sample has around 520,000 distinct CDR3 sequences, 12% seen once. The receptor was isolated from a man in his fifties or sixties who received an inactivated influenza vaccine. Source: PBMCs from blood, taken on the day of vaccination.

CDR3 DNA sequence: TGTGCCAGCAGCTCCCCTAAGGGACAGGGAAACACCATATATTTT. Translation gives CASSSPKGQGNTIYF. V is TRBV7-8 and J is TRBJ1-3, with 7 bases matching TRBD1. The CDR3 covers 15 residues. The V gene end was trimmed by 4 bases and the J gene end by 4 bases; junction bases not matched to a gene: 7. Germline V lookup: CDR1 SGHVS, CDR2 FQNEAQ.